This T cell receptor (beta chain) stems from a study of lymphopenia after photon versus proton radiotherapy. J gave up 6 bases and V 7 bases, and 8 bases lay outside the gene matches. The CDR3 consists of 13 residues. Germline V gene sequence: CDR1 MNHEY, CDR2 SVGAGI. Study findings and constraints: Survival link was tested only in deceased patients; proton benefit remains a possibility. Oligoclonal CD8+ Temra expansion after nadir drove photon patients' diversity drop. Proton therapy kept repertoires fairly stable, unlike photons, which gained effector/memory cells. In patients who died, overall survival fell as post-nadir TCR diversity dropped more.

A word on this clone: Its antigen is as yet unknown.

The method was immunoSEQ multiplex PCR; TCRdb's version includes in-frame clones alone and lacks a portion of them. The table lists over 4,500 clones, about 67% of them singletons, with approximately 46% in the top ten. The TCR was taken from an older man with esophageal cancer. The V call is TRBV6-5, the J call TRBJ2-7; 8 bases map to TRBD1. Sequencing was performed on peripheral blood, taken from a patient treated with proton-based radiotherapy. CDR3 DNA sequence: TGTGCCAGCATCGGCAGGGGGCAGAGCGAGCAGTACTTC. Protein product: CASIGRGQSEQYF.